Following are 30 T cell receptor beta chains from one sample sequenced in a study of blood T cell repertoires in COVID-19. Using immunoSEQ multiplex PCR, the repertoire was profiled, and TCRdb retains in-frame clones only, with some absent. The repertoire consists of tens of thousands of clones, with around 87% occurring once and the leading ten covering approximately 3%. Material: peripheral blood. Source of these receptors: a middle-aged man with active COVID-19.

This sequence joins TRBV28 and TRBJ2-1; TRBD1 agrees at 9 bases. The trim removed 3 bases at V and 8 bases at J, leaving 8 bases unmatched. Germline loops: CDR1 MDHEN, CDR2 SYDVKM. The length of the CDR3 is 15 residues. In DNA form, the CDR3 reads TGTGCCAGCAGTTTCACCGGGACAGGGTTTGATGAGCAGTTCTTC. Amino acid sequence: CASSFTGTGFDEQFF.

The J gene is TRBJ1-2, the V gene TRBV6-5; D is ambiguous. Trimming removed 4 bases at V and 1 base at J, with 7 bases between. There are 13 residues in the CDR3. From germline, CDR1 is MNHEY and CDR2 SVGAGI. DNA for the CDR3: TGTGCCAGCAGTTTAAAGCATAACTATGGCTACACCTTC. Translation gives CASSLKHNYGYTF.

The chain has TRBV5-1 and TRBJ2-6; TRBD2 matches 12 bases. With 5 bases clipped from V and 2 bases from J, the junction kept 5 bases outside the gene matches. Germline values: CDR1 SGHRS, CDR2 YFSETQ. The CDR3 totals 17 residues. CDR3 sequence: CASRVLAGGPGANVLTF. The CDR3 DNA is TGCGCCAGCAGAGTCCTAGCGGGGGGGCCTGGGGCCAACGTCCTGACTTTC.

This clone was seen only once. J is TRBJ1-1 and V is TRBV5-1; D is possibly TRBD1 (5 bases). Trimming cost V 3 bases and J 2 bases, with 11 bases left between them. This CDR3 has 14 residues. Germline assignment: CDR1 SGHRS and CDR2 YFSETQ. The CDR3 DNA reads TGCGCCAGCAGCTGGGGCAGCAGCAACACTGAAGCTTTCTTT. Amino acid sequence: CASSWGSSNTEAFF. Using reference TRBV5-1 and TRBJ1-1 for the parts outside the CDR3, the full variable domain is KAGVTQTPRYLIKTRGQQVTLSCSPISGHRSVSWYQQTPGQGLQFLFEYFSETQRNKGNFPGRFSGRQFSNSRSEMNVSTLELGDSALYLCASSWGSSNTEAFFGQGTRLTVV.

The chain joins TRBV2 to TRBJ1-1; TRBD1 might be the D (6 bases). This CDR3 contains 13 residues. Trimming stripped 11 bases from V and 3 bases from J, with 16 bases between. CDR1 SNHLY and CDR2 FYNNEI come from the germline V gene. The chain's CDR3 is CAQKGGWDTEAFF. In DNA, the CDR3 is TGTGCCCAAAAAGGGGGATGGGACACTGAAGCTTTCTTT. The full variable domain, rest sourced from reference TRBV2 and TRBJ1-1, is EPEVTQTPSHQVTQMGQEVILRCVPISNHLYFYWYRQILGQKVEFLVSFYNNEISEKSEIFDDQFSVERPDGSNFTLKIRSTKLEDSAMYFCAQKGGWDTEAFFGQGTRLTVV.

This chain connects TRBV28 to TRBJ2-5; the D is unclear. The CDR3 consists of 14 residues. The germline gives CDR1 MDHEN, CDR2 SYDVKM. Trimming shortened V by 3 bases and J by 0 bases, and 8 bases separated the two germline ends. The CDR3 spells CASSLSAYQETQYF. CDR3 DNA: TGTGCCAGCAGTTTGAGCGCCTACCAAGAGACCCAGTACTTC.

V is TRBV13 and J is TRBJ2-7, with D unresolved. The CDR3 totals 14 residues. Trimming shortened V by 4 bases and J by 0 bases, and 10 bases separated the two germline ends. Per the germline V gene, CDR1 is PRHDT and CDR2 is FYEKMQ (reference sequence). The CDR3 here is CASSYGGRSYEQYF. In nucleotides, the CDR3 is TGTGCCAGCAGCTATGGTGGGCGCTCCTACGAGCAGTACTTC.

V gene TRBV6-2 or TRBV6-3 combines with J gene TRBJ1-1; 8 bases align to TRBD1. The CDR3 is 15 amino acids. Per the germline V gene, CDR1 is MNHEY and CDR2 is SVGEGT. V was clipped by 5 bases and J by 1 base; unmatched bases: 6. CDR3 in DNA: TGTGCCAGCAGTCGACGGACAGGGAAGAACACTGAAGCTTTCTTT. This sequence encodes CASSRRTGKNTEAFF.

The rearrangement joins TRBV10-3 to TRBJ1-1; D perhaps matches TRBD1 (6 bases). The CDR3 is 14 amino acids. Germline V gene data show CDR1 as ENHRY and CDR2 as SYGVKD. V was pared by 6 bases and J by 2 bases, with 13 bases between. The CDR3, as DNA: TGTGCCATCAGCCCGGGACAAGGAAACACTGAAGCTTTCTTT. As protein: CAISPGQGNTEAFF.

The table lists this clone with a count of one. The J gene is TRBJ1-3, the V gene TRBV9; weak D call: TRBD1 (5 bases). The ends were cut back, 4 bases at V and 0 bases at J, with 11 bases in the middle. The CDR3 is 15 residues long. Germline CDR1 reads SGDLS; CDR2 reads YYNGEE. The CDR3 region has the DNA TGTGCCAGCAGCCTCCAGGGTAACTCTGGAAACACCATATATTTT. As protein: CASSLQGNSGNTIYF.

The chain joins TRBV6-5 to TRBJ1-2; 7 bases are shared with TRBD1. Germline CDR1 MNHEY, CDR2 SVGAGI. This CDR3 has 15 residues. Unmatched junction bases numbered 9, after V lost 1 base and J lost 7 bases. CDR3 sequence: CASSYYTGVGGGYTF. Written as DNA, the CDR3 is TGTGCCAGCAGTTACTATACAGGGGTTGGAGGTGGCTACACCTTC.

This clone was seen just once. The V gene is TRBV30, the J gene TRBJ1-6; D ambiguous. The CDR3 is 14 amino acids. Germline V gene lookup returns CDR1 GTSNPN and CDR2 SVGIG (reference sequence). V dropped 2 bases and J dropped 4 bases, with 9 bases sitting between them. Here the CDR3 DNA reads TGTGCCTGGAGTTGGGCCACTTATAATTCACCCCTCCACTTT. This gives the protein CAWSWATYNSPLHF.

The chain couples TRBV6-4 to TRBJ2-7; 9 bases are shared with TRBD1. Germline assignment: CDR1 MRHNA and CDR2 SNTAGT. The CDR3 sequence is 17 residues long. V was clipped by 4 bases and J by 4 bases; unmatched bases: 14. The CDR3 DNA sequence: TGTGCCAGCAGTGCCTCCCTAGGACAGGGGAGAGAATACGAGCAGTACTTC. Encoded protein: CASSASLGQGREYEQYF.

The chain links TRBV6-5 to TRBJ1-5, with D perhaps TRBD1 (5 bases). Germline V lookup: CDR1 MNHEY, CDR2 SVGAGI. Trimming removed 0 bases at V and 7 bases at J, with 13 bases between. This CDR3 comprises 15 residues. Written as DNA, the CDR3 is TGTGCCAGCAGTTACTCGATCAGGGCTCAACAGCCCCAGCATTTT. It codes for CASSYSIRAQQPQHF.

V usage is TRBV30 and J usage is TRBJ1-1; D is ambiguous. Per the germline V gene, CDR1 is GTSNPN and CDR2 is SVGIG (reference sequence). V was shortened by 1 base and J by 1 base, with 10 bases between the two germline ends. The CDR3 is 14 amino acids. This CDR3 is CAWSEAGRNTEAFF. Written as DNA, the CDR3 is TGTGCCTGGAGTGAGGCAGGTCGGAACACTGAAGCTTTCTTT.

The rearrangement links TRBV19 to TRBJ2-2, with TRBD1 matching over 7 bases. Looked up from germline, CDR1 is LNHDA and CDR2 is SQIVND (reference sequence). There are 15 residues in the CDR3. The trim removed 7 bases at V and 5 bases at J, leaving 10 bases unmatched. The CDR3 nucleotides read TGTGCCAGTAAAGGATCAGGGGGTGGTACCGGGGAGCTGTTTTTT. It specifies CASKGSGGGTGELFF.

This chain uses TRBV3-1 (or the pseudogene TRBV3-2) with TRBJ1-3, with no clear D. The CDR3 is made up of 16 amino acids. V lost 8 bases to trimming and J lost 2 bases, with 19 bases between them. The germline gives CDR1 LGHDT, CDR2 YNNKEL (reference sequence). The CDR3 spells CASDRGREVPGNTIYF. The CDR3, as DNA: TGTGCCAGCGACCGCGGAAGGGAGGTCCCTGGAAACACCATATATTTT.

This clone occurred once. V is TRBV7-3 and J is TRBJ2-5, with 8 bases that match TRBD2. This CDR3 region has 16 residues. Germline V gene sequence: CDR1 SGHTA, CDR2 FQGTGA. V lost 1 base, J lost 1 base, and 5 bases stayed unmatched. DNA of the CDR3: TGTGCCAGCAGCTTAATATCAGGACTAGCCCAAGAGACCCAGTACTTC. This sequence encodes CASSLISGLAQETQYF.

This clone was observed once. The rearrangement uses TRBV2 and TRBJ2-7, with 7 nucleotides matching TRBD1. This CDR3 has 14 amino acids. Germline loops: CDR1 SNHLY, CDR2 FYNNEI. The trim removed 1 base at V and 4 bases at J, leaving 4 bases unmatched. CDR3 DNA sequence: TGTGCCAGCAGTGAAGGGACAGGTATTTACGAGCAGTACTTC. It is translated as CASSEGTGIYEQYF.

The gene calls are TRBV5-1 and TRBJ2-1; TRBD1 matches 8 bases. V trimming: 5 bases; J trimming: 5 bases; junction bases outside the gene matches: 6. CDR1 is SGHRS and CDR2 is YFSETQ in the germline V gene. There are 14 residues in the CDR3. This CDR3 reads CASSRDRPDNEQFF. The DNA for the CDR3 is TGCGCCAGCAGTCGGGACAGGCCTGACAATGAGCAGTTCTTC.

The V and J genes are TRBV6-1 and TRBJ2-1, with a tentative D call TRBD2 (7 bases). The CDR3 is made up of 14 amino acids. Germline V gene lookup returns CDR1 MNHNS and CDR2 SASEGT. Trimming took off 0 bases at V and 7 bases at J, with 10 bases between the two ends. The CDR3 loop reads CASSEAGGPNEQFF. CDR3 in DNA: TGTGCCAGCAGTGAAGCGGGGGGGCCTAATGAGCAGTTCTTC.

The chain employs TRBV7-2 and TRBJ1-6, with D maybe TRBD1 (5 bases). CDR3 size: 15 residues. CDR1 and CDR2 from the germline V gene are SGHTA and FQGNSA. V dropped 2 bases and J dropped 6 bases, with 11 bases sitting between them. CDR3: CASSLSETANSPLHF. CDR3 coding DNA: TGTGCCAGCAGCTTATCGGAGACAGCTAATTCACCCCTCCACTTT.

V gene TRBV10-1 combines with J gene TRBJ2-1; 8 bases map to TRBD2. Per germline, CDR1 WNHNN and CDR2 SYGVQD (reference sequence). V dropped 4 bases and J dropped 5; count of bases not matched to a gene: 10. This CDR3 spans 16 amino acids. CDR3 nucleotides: TGCGCCAGCAGTGTGTTGGGCGGGGGGCCTCACAATGAGCAGTTCTTC. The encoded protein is CASSVLGGGPHNEQFF.

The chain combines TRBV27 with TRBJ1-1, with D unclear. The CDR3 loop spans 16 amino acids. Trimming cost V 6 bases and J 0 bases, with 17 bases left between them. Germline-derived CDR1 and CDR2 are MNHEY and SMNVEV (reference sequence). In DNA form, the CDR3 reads TGTGCCAGCAGCCCGAAGGCACTAAACTTGAACACTGAAGCTTTCTTT. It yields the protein CASSPKALNLNTEAFF.

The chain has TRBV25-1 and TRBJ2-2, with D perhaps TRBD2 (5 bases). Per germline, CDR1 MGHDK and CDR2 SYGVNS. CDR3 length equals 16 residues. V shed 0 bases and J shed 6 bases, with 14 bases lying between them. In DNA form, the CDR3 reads TGTGCCAGCAGTGAATATCGAGGGCCCGCGGCCGGGGAGCTGTTTTTT. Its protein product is CASSEYRGPAAGELFF.

The CDR3 nucleotides are TGTGCCAGCAGCCAAACAGGGTCTAATCAGCCCCAGCATTTT. Translating it yields CASSQTGSNQPQHF. The chain uses TRBV14 and TRBJ1-5; weak D call: TRBD1 (6 bases). V was shortened by 2 bases and J by 4 bases, with 9 bases between the two germline ends. The germline gives CDR1 SGHDN, CDR2 FVKESK. The CDR3 sequence is 14 residues long.

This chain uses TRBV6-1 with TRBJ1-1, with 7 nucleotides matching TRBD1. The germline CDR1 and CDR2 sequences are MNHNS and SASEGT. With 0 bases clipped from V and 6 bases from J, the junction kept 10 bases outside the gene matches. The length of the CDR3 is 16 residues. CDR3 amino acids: CASSEAVGGGLAEAFF. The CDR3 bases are TGTGCCAGCAGTGAAGCCGTCGGAGGGGGCTTGGCTGAAGCTTTCTTT.

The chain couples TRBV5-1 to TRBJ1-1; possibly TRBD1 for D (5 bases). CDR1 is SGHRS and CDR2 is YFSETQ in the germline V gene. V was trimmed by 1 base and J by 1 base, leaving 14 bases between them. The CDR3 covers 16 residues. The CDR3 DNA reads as TGCGCCAGCAGCTTGATGGCAGGGCTACAGAACACTGAAGCTTTCTTT. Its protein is CASSLMAGLQNTEAFF.

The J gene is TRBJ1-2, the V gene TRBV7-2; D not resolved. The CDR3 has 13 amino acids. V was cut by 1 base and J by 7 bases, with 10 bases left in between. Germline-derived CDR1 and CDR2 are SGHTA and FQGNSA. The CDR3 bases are TGTGCCAGCAGCTTAGGGGAGGGTGGTGGCTACACCTTC. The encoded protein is CASSLGEGGGYTF.

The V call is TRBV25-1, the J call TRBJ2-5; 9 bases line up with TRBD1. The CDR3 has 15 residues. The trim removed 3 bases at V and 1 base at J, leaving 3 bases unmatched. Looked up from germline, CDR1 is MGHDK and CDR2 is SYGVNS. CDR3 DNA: TGTGCCAGCAGTGAGGGGACAGGGTTCCAAGAGACCCAGTACTTC. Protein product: CASSEGTGFQETQYF.